A single count supports the clone carrying this T cell receptor beta chain. These data originate in a study of control samples from healthy donors and cancer patients. The germline V gene encodes CDR1 GTSNPN and CDR2 SVGIG (reference sequence). J was trimmed by 0 bases and V by 4 bases; bases with no gene match: 2. CDR3 length: 13 residues. Using immunoSEQ multiplex PCR, the repertoire was profiled, and TCRdb retains in-frame clones only, with some absent. The sample consists of some 74,000 clones, 94% of them appearing once. Sample: blood. The rearrangement joins TRBV30 to TRBJ1-1, with TRBD1 matching over 7 bases. The sequence was collected from a woman in her thirties in good health. CDR3 in DNA: TGTGCCTGGACGGGACAGATGAACACTGAAGCTTTCTTT. Its translation is CAWTGQMNTEAFF.